The 28 T cell receptor beta chains in this list originate from one sample, sequenced in a study of CD8 T cells in Susac syndrome. Reverse transcription of roughly 0.45 to 1 ug RNA used random hexamers. TCRdb itself ran the immunoSEQ multiplex PCR reads through MiXCR, one entry per CDR3 protein. The sample records around 180,000 distinct CDR3 sequences, approximately 94% being singletons. The sequenced material came from CD4+ T cells from PBMCs. Receptors originate from a human donor with multiple sclerosis.

CDR3 region: CASSPGHTDTQYF. Here the CDR3 DNA reads TGTGCCAGCTCACCGGGGCACACAGATACGCAGTATTTT. The chain employs TRBV18 and TRBJ2-3; a possible D gene is TRBD1 (5 bases). CDR1 is KGHSH, CDR2 LQKENI, per germline. The V end lost 3 bases, the J end lost 2 bases, and 6 bases lay between the germline ends. The CDR3 totals 13 residues.

This clonotype was recorded once. The V gene is TRBV2, the J gene TRBJ2-2, with 7 bases identical to TRBD1. With V trimmed by 6 bases and J by 1 base, 8 bases remained unmatched. This CDR3 has 16 residues. CDR1 is SNHLY and CDR2 is FYNNEI in the germline V gene. CDR3 DNA sequence: TGTGCCAGCAGCCCGGTAGGGGGCCTGAACACCGGGGAGCTGTTTTTT. Its protein is CASSPVGGLNTGELFF.

The V call is TRBV5-1, the J call TRBJ2-3, with 8 bases that match TRBD1. From germline, CDR1 is SGHRS and CDR2 YFSETQ. The CDR3 length is 14 residues. Trimming at V came to 6 bases and at J to 1 base, leaving 4 bases not matched to a gene. In nucleotides, the CDR3 is TGCGCCAGCACCCCGACAGGGGGCACAGATACGCAGTATTTT. Protein sequence: CASTPTGGTDTQYF.

This clonotype was recorded only once. The CDR3 nucleotides read TGCAGTGCTAGTGAAGGGAAAAACATTCAGTACTTC. Translated, it gives CSASEGKNIQYF. This chain uses TRBV20-1 with TRBJ2-4; D ambiguous. Germline V CDR1 and CDR2: DFQATT, SNEGSKA (reference sequence). The CDR3 is made up of 12 amino acids. V was clipped by 3 bases and J by 4 bases, with 7 bases between them.

This chain uses TRBV12-3 or TRBV12-4 with TRBJ1-6; TRBD1 is a possible D gene (6 bases). V lost 9 bases, J lost 2 bases, and 14 bases lay in between. The CDR3 runs to 15 residues. CDR3 region: CASGGGVTYNSPLHF. CDR3 DNA sequence: TGTGCCAGTGGAGGGGGGGTGACCTATAATTCACCCCTCCACTTT.

This clonotype was detected only a few times. The gene calls are TRBV7-9 and TRBJ1-1; D not certain. The V and J ends lost 5 bases and 0 bases respectively, with 7 bases between them. CDR1 is SEHNR and CDR2 is FQNEAQ in the germline V gene (reference sequence). The CDR3 runs 13 residues. The CDR3 region is CASSPYMNTEAFF. The CDR3 DNA sequence: TGTGCCAGCAGCCCTTACATGAACACTGAAGCTTTCTTT. Supplemented by reference TRBV7-9 and TRBJ1-1, the full variable domain reads DTGVSQNPRHKITKRGQNVTFRCDPISEHNRLYWYRQTLGQGPEFLTYFQNEAQLEKSRLLSDRFSAERPKGSFSTLEIQRTEQGDSAMYLCASSPYMNTEAFFGQGTRLTVV.

The genes are TRBV18 and TRBJ2-7; D remains ambiguous. The CDR3 is 15 amino acids. Trimming left V 6 bases short and J 4 bases short, with 19 bases between. The germline CDR1 and CDR2 sequences are KGHSH and LQKENI. The CDR3 spells CASSNAGPHLYEQYF. The CDR3 bases are TGTGCCAGCTCGAACGCCGGGCCCCATCTATACGAGCAGTACTTC. The full variable domain, its missing parts supplied by reference TRBV18 and TRBJ2-7, is NAGVMQNPRHLVRRRGQEARLRCSPMKGHSHVYWYRQLPEEGLKFMVYLQKENIIDESGMPKERFSAEFPKEGPSILRIQQVVRGDSAAYFCASSNAGPHLYEQYFGPGTRLTVT.

This clonotype has only a few counts. V gene TRBV5-1 combines with J gene TRBJ2-5; 7 bases match TRBD1. This CDR3 has 14 amino acids. V was clipped by 2 bases and J by 5 bases; unmatched bases: 6. CDR1 and CDR2 from the germline V gene are SGHRS and YFSETQ. CDR3 in DNA: TGCGCCAGCAGCTTCCCGGGACAGATGGAGACCCAGTACTTC. It encodes CASSFPGQMETQYF. The full variable domain, rest sourced from reference TRBV5-1 and TRBJ2-5, is KAGVTQTPRYLIKTRGQQVTLSCSPISGHRSVSWYQQTPGQGLQFLFEYFSETQRNKGNFPGRFSGRQFSNSRSEMNVSTLELGDSALYLCASSFPGQMETQYFGPGTRLLVL.

V and J are TRBV20-1 and TRBJ2-7, with 11 bases identical to TRBD2. V lost 5 bases and J lost 2; bases outside the gene matches: 5. The CDR3 totals 14 residues. The V gene's germline CDR1 is DFQATT and CDR2 SNEGSKA (reference sequence). DNA for the CDR3: TGCAGTGCTCATGGGACTAGCGGAACCTACGAGCAGTACTTC. It translates to CSAHGTSGTYEQYF.

The J gene is TRBJ2-5, the V gene TRBV3-1; D is unresolved. The CDR3 extends over 13 amino acids. Between the trimmed V and J ends, which lost 3 bases and 5 bases, there was a span of 10 bases. CDR1 is LGHDT and CDR2 is YNNKEL in the germline V gene (reference sequence). In DNA, the CDR3 is TGTGCCAGCAGCCAGACCGACCGGGAGACCCAGTACTTC. Translation: CASSQTDRETQYF.

The rearrangement joins TRBV30 to TRBJ1-2; D gene unclear. CDR1 and CDR2 (germline): GTSNPN, SVGIG (reference sequence). With 0 bases removed from V and 8 bases from J, the gap between germline ends came to 10 bases. This CDR3 region has 12 residues. The CDR3 is CAWSVPRWGYTF. The CDR3 DNA sequence: TGTGCCTGGAGTGTACCACGGTGGGGCTACACCTTC. Full variable domain (rest looked up from reference TRBV30 and TRBJ1-2): SQTIHQWPATLVQPVGSPLSLECTVEGTSNPNLYWYRQAAGRGLQLLFYSVGIGQISSEVPQNLSASRPQDRQFILSSKKLLLSDSGFYLCAWSVPRWGYTFGSGTRLTVV.

The chain uses TRBV30 and TRBJ1-6, with TRBD1 identical over 8 bases. CDR3 length: 14 residues. CDR1 and CDR2 from the germline V gene are GTSNPN and SVGIG (reference sequence). The V segment lost 3 bases and the J segment 9 bases; nucleotides outside the gene matches: 7. The DNA for the CDR3 is TGTGCCTGGAGCTATACAGGGGGAAGTTCACCCCTCCACTTT. Encoded protein: CAWSYTGGSSPLHF.

This sequence joins TRBV2 and TRBJ2-3; D uncertain. CDR1 is SNHLY and CDR2 is FYNNEI in the germline V gene. This CDR3 comprises 13 residues. V was pared by 8 bases and J by 2 bases, with 11 bases between. The DNA of the CDR3 is TGTGCCAGCGGGAAGCGCAACACAGATACGCAGTATTTT. This codes for CASGKRNTDTQYF.

The chain combines TRBV9 with TRBJ2-2; unclear D gene. V lost 0 bases to trimming and J lost 4 bases, with 10 bases between them. This CDR3 spans 15 amino acids. Germline CDR1 SGDLS, CDR2 YYNGEE. CDR3 protein: CASSVEGFGTGELFF. CDR3 nucleotides: TGTGCCAGCAGCGTAGAGGGATTTGGCACCGGGGAGCTGTTTTTT. Using reference TRBV9 and TRBJ2-2 for the parts outside the CDR3, the full variable domain is DSGVTQTPKHLITATGQRVTLRCSPRSGDLSVYWYQQSLDQGLQFLIQYYNGEERAKGNILERFSAQQFPDLHSELNLSSLELGDSALYFCASSVEGFGTGELFFGEGSRLTVL.

This sequence joins TRBV4-1 and TRBJ2-7; 9 bases are shared with TRBD2. The junction had 6 bases not matched to a gene; V was cut back by 4 bases and J by 2 bases. CDR1 and CDR2 from the germline V gene are MGHRA and YSYEKL. CDR3 size: 15 residues. The CDR3 region is CASSLGPSGAYEQYF. The CDR3 DNA reads as TGCGCCAGCAGCCTAGGGCCTAGCGGGGCCTACGAGCAGTACTTC.

The chain uses TRBV30 and TRBJ1-1; D may be TRBD1 (5 bases). Germline-derived CDR1 and CDR2 are GTSNPN and SVGIG (reference sequence). V was pared by 8 bases and J by 0 bases, with 13 bases between. The CDR3 consists of 13 residues. DNA for the CDR3: TGTGCCGGATGCGGGACCGTGAACACTGAAGCTTTCTTT. Translation: CAGCGTVNTEAFF.

This rearrangement joins TRBV24-1 to TRBJ2-1; D is undetermined. The CDR3 is 14 residues long. V dropped 3 bases and J dropped 8 bases, with 13 bases sitting between them. Germline assignment: CDR1 KGHDR and CDR2 SFDVKD. The CDR3 nucleotides read TGTGCCACCAGTGATCGGTCCCGTTTGGATGAGCAGTTCTTC. Translated, it gives CATSDRSRLDEQFF.

The rearrangement uses TRBV2 and TRBJ2-2; D tentatively reads TRBD1 or TRBD2 (6 bases each). Trimming shortened V by 1 base and J by 0 bases, and 9 bases separated the two germline ends. Per the germline V gene, CDR1 is SNHLY and CDR2 is FYNNEI. This CDR3 region has 16 residues. CDR3 coding DNA: TGTGCCAGCAGTGAAGAGGGGGGTTCGAACACCGGGGAGCTGTTTTTT. This translates into CASSEEGGSNTGELFF.

The chain is built from TRBV5-4 and TRBJ2-1; TRBD1 might be the D (6 bases). V dropped 1 base and J dropped 7 bases, with 9 bases sitting between them. Germline CDR1 SGHNT, CDR2 YYREEE (reference sequence). The CDR3 spans 13 residues. CDR3 loop: CASSLRGKNEQFF. CDR3 nucleotides: TGTGCCAGCAGCTTGAGGGGGAAAAATGAGCAGTTCTTC.

The V gene is TRBV18, the J gene TRBJ1-5; no clear D. V dropped 3 bases and J dropped 0 bases, with 9 bases sitting between them. CDR1 is KGHSH and CDR2 is LQKENI in the germline V gene. The CDR3 loop spans 15 amino acids. The CDR3 nucleotides are TGTGCCAGCTCACCTCCCGTGTATAGCAATCAGCCCCAGCATTTT. It codes for CASSPPVYSNQPQHF.

This chain uses TRBV20-1 with TRBJ1-2; D is unresolved. V lost 0 bases and J lost 7, with 6 bases in between. Germline CDR1 reads DFQATT; CDR2 reads SNEGSKA (reference sequence). The CDR3 totals 11 residues. CDR3 region: CSARDRGGYTF. The CDR3 coding sequence is TGCAGTGCTAGAGATCGAGGTGGCTACACCTTC.

V gene TRBV4-1 combines with J gene TRBJ1-2, with D possibly matching TRBD1 (5 bases). CDR1 and CDR2 from the germline V gene are MGHRA and YSYEKL. The length of the CDR3 is 13 residues. Between the trimmed V and J ends, which lost 0 bases and 5 bases, there was a span of 7 bases. The chain's CDR3 is CASSQDKGYGYTF. The CDR3 region has the DNA TGCGCCAGCAGCCAAGATAAGGGGTATGGCTACACCTTC.

The chain carries TRBV20-1 and TRBJ2-2, with a weak D call TRBD2 (5 bases). This CDR3 is 15 amino acids long. Germline V lookup: CDR1 DFQATT, CDR2 SNEGSKA (reference sequence). Between the trimmed V and J ends, which lost 2 bases and 4 bases, there was a span of 14 bases. The CDR3 protein is CSARIRGPGTGELFF. The CDR3 region has the DNA TGCAGTGCTAGAATCCGAGGGCCCGGCACCGGGGAGCTGTTTTTT.

The chain uses TRBV5-1 and TRBJ2-3; D is unresolved. V was pared by 1 base and J by 2 bases, with 14 bases between. The germline V gene encodes CDR1 SGHRS and CDR2 YFSETQ. This CDR3 is 16 amino acids long. CDR3 in amino acids: CASSLSLGGDTDTQYF. The CDR3 bases are TGCGCCAGCAGCTTGAGTCTGGGCGGTGACACAGATACGCAGTATTTT.

Worth noting for this clonotype: An end of the junction differs from the germline gene, which may be a read error. V gene TRBV14 combines with J gene TRBJ2-6; no definite D call. The germline V gene encodes CDR1 SGHDN and CDR2 FVKESK. The CDR3 spans 11 residues. CDR3 sequence reads: CSSSGANVLTF. The CDR3 DNA reads as TGTTCCAGCTCTGGGGCCAACGTCCTGACTTTC. The full variable domain, rest sourced from reference TRBV14 and TRBJ2-6, is EAGVTQFPSHSVIEKGQTVTLRCDPISGHDNLYWYRRVMGKEIKFLLHFVKESKQDESGMPNNRFLAERTGGTYSTLKVQPAELEDSGVYFCSSSGANVLTFGAGSRLTVL.

The chain recombines TRBV20-1 with TRBJ1-2; the match to TRBD1 covers 7 bases. Germline V gene data show CDR1 as DFQATT and CDR2 as SNEGSKA (reference sequence). The V segment lost 6 bases and the J segment 8 bases; nucleotides outside the gene matches: 12. The CDR3 is 13 amino acids. The DNA of the CDR3 is TGCAGTGCGTGCCCCAGGGGGTTCGGAGGCTACACCTTC. Its protein is CSACPRGFGGYTF.

The chain employs TRBV20-1 and TRBJ2-1; 16 nucleotides agree with TRBD2. The CDR3 is 15 amino acids. The V segment lost 3 bases and the J segment 8 bases; nucleotides outside the gene matches: 4. Germline lookup yields CDR1 DFQATT and CDR2 SNEGSKA (reference sequence). The CDR3: CSARGLAGGGDEQFF. CDR3 DNA: TGCAGTGCTAGGGGACTAGCGGGAGGGGGAGATGAGCAGTTCTTC.

V is TRBV12-3 or TRBV12-4 and J is TRBJ2-3; no firm D call. The CDR3 spans 14 residues. With 2 bases removed from V and 2 bases from J, the gap between germline ends came to 8 bases. The CDR3 here is CASSLPRSTDTQYF. CDR3 nucleotide sequence: TGTGCCAGCAGTTTACCGCGATCCACAGATACGCAGTATTTT.